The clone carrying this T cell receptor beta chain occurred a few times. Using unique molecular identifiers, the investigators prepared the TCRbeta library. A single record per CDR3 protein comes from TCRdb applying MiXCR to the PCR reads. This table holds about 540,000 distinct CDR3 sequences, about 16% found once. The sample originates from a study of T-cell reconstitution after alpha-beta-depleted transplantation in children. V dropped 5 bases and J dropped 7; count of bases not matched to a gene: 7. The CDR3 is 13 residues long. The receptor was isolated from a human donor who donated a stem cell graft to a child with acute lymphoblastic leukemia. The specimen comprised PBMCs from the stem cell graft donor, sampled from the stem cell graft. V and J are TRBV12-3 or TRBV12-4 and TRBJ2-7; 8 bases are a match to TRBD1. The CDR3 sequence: CASSPRTGREQYF. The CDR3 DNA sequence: TGTGCCAGCAGTCCCAGGACAGGGCGGGAGCAGTACTTC.